In this sample, the clone carrying this T cell receptor beta chain turned up many times. Unique molecular identifiers (one per individual cDNA molecule) were attached. TCRdb used MiXCR to reprocess the 5' RACE reads, holding one entry per CDR3 protein. The table shows approximately 100,000 distinct CDR3 sequences, with about 14% occurring only once. This record belongs to a study of early T cells in non-severe SARS-CoV-2 infection. The CDR3 spans 16 residues. V lost 6 bases and J lost 1; bases outside the gene matches: 7. The chain has TRBV12-3 or TRBV12-4 and TRBJ2-3, with 10 bases matching TRBD2. Sequencing was carried out using whole blood. The TCR comes from an adult who was a healthcare worker with PCR-confirmed SARS-CoV-2 infection or an uninfected control (not recorded which). This CDR3 reads CASSPVTSGGTDTQYF. In nucleotides, the CDR3 is TGTGCCAGCAGCCCCGTCACTAGCGGGGGCACAGATACGCAGTATTTT.